Listed below are T cell receptor beta chains from one sample, sequenced in a study of T cell responses to AZD1222 COVID-19 vaccine. Data came from immunoSEQ multiplex PCR; TCRdb stores just in-frame clones and leaves some out. The sample holds over 150,000 clones; roughly 88% are singletons and the top ten take approximately 0.5%. Sequencing used peripheral blood, obtained on day 0 of AZD1222 vaccination. The receptors come from an adult in good health. Each CDR3 is given with its conserved first and last residue. D genes are given only for firm matches. Clone size is stated in some rows and not others, as once, few, many or a class when expanded.

abundance: -
j_gene: TRBJ2-4
d_gene: TRBD1
v_gene: TRBV6-5
CDR3nt: TGTGCCAGCAGTTACGGGGAAGGGGGCCTTGTTCAGTACTTC
CDR3aa: CASSYGEGGLVQYF

abundance: -
j_gene: TRBJ2-7
d_gene: -
v_gene: TRBV3-1/TRBV3-2
CDR3nt: TGTGCCAGCAGCCAAGTCCCGTACGAGCAGTACTTC
CDR3aa: CASSQVPYEQYF

abundance: -
j_gene: TRBJ1-3
d_gene: -
v_gene: TRBV30
CDR3nt: TGTGCCTGGAGCCCTGGGGGCTGGGCTTCTGGAAACACCATATATTTT
CDR3aa: CAWSPGGWASGNTIYF

abundance: -
j_gene: TRBJ2-5
d_gene: TRBD2
v_gene: TRBV2
CDR3nt: TGTGCCAGCAGTGAAGCTCTAGCGGGGGGACAAGAGACCCAGTACTTC
CDR3aa: CASSEALAGGQETQYF

abundance: -
j_gene: TRBJ2-7
d_gene: -
v_gene: TRBV3-1/TRBV3-2
CDR3nt: TGTGCCAGCAGCCAAGCCCGAGAGACCCGGTACGAGCAGTACTTC
CDR3aa: CASSQARETRYEQYF

abundance: many
j_gene: TRBJ1-2
d_gene: -
v_gene: TRBV6-4
CDR3nt: TGTGCCAGCAGTGACGGCGGAAACTATGGCTACACCTTC
CDR3aa: CASSDGGNYGYTF

abundance: -
j_gene: TRBJ2-5
d_gene: -
v_gene: TRBV29-1
CDR3nt: TGCAGCGTTGATTGGGGGGACGAGACCCAGTACTTC
CDR3aa: CSVDWGDETQYF

abundance: -
j_gene: TRBJ2-7
d_gene: TRBD2
v_gene: TRBV7-3
CDR3nt: TGTGCCAGCAGCACTGGACTAGCGGGAGACCACGAGCAGTACTTC
CDR3aa: CASSTGLAGDHEQYF

abundance: -
j_gene: TRBJ2-5
d_gene: TRBD1
v_gene: TRBV18
CDR3nt: TGTGCCAGCTCACCTCTGACAGGGGGCGTACCGGGAGACTTC
CDR3aa: CASSPLTGGVPGDF

abundance: -
j_gene: TRBJ2-1
d_gene: -
v_gene: TRBV4-2
CDR3nt: TGTGCCAGCAGCCAAGAGGGGGTAAATGAGCAGTTCTTC
CDR3aa: CASSQEGVNEQFF

abundance: -
j_gene: TRBJ2-1
d_gene: -
v_gene: TRBV27
CDR3nt: TGTCCTCCCCTCCAGAGGGGGGCCTCATCTCATGAGCAGTTCTTC
CDR3aa: CPPLQRGASSHEQFF

abundance: -
j_gene: TRBJ2-4
d_gene: -
v_gene: TRBV30
CDR3nt: TGTGCCTGGAGTGTCCAAGCCAAAAACATTCAGTACTTC
CDR3aa: CAWSVQAKNIQYF

abundance: -
j_gene: TRBJ2-7
d_gene: TRBD2
v_gene: TRBV7-3
CDR3nt: TGTGCCAGCAGCCAGGTGGCGGGAGGGCCCGAGCAGTACTTC
CDR3aa: CASSQVAGGPEQYF

abundance: -
j_gene: TRBJ2-1
d_gene: -
v_gene: TRBV5-6
CDR3nt: TGTGCCAGCACCTCCCTGGGGGGGGCATCCTACAATGAGCAGTTCTTC
CDR3aa: CASTSLGGASYNEQFF

abundance: -
j_gene: TRBJ2-5
d_gene: -
v_gene: TRBV19
CDR3nt: TGTGCCAGTAGTTTGGACCTGGGAGAGACCCAGTACTTC
CDR3aa: CASSLDLGETQYF

abundance: -
j_gene: TRBJ2-2
d_gene: TRBD1
v_gene: TRBV5-1
CDR3nt: TGCGCCAGCAGCACCGGGACAGGAAACACCGGGGAGCTGTTTTTT
CDR3aa: CASSTGTGNTGELFF

abundance: -
j_gene: TRBJ2-3
d_gene: -
v_gene: TRBV28
CDR3nt: TGTGCCAGCAGTCGAGACTGGGCAGATACGCAGTATTTT
CDR3aa: CASSRDWADTQYF

abundance: -
j_gene: TRBJ2-1
d_gene: TRBD2
v_gene: TRBV4-1
CDR3nt: TGCGCCAGCAGCCAAGAAACGGGAGGGTATTACAATGAGCAGTTCTTC
CDR3aa: CASSQETGGYYNEQFF

abundance: -
j_gene: TRBJ2-1
d_gene: TRBD2
v_gene: TRBV9
CDR3nt: TGTGCCAGCAGCGCCGGGGGGAGCTCCTACAATGAGCAGTTCTTC
CDR3aa: CASSAGGSSYNEQFF

abundance: -
j_gene: TRBJ2-3
d_gene: TRBD1
v_gene: TRBV7-6
CDR3nt: TGTGCCAGCAGCTTAGGGACAGGGAACACAGATACGCAGTATTTT
CDR3aa: CASSLGTGNTDTQYF

abundance: -
j_gene: TRBJ2-2
d_gene: -
v_gene: TRBV10-3
CDR3nt: TGTGCCATCAGCACAGAGCAGCTGGGTACCGGGGAGCTGTTTTTT
CDR3aa: CAISTEQLGTGELFF

abundance: -
j_gene: TRBJ1-4
d_gene: TRBD1
v_gene: TRBV4-1
CDR3nt: TGCGCCAGCAGCCAACTACCAGGGGGGGTTACAACTAATGAAAAACTGTTTTTT
CDR3aa: CASSQLPGGVTTNEKLFF

abundance: -
j_gene: TRBJ2-1
d_gene: -
v_gene: TRBV23-1
CDR3nt: TGCGCCAGCAGTCAATCGCAGACCTCGGGAGACAATGAGCAGTTCTTC
CDR3aa: CASSQSQTSGDNEQFF

abundance: -
j_gene: TRBJ2-7
d_gene: -
v_gene: TRBV12-3/TRBV12-4
CDR3nt: TGTGCCAGCAGACACCGACAGGCGGAGCAGTACTTC
CDR3aa: CASRHRQAEQYF

abundance: -
j_gene: TRBJ2-5
d_gene: TRBD1
v_gene: TRBV5-5
CDR3nt: TGTGCCAGCAGCTTCGGACAGGGCTACCAAGAGACCCAGTACTTC
CDR3aa: CASSFGQGYQETQYF

abundance: -
j_gene: TRBJ2-7
d_gene: TRBD1
v_gene: TRBV5-1
CDR3nt: TGCGCCAGCAGCTTGGATCACTACGTGGTAAGACAGGGAGAAGACGAGCAGTACTTC
CDR3aa: CASSLDHYVVRQGEDEQYF

abundance: -
j_gene: TRBJ2-5
d_gene: TRBD2
v_gene: TRBV2
CDR3nt: TGTGCCAGCAGTGAAGTGCGGTTAGCGGGGGAAGAGACCCAGTACTTC
CDR3aa: CASSEVRLAGEETQYF

abundance: -
j_gene: TRBJ1-5
d_gene: -
v_gene: TRBV5-1
CDR3nt: TGCGCCAGCAGCTCGGGGGAGGGGAGTCAGCCCCAGCATTTT
CDR3aa: CASSSGEGSQPQHF

abundance: -
j_gene: TRBJ1-1
d_gene: TRBD1
v_gene: TRBV18
CDR3nt: TGTGCCAGCTCACTTTGGACAGGTCTGAACACTGAAGCTTTCTTT
CDR3aa: CASSLWTGLNTEAFF

abundance: -
j_gene: TRBJ2-1
d_gene: -
v_gene: TRBV5-1
CDR3nt: TGCGCCAGCAGCTTGGAAAGGGACAATGAGCAGTTCTTC
CDR3aa: CASSLERDNEQFF

abundance: -
j_gene: TRBJ1-5
d_gene: -
v_gene: TRBV7-9
CDR3nt: TGTGCCAGCAGCTACAAACTCGGCAGTGACGATCAGCCCCAGCATTTT
CDR3aa: CASSYKLGSDDQPQHF

abundance: -
j_gene: TRBJ1-3
d_gene: -
v_gene: TRBV11-2
CDR3nt: TGTGCCAGCAGCTTAGATCAGAATGGCGGAAACACCATATATTTT
CDR3aa: CASSLDQNGGNTIYF

abundance: few
j_gene: TRBJ2-1
d_gene: -
v_gene: TRBV21-1
CDR3nt: -
CDR3aa: CASSKVGRGNEQFF

abundance: -
j_gene: TRBJ2-7
d_gene: -
v_gene: TRBV5-4
CDR3nt: TGTGCCAGCAGCTATGGGGACGGGTACGAGCAGTACTTC
CDR3aa: CASSYGDGYEQYF

abundance: -
j_gene: TRBJ1-2
d_gene: -
v_gene: TRBV11-2
CDR3nt: TGTGCCAGCAGCTTAGATCCCGGGGGGCTTGGCTACACCTTC
CDR3aa: CASSLDPGGLGYTF

abundance: -
j_gene: TRBJ2-5
d_gene: -
v_gene: TRBV3-1/TRBV3-2
CDR3nt: TGTGCCAGCAGCCCGCAGGGGCGGTCGGAGACCCAGTACTTC
CDR3aa: CASSPQGRSETQYF

abundance: -
j_gene: TRBJ2-3
d_gene: -
v_gene: TRBV28
CDR3nt: TGTGCCAGCAGGGGGACCACAGATACGCAGTATTTT
CDR3aa: CASRGTTDTQYF

abundance: -
j_gene: TRBJ1-2
d_gene: -
v_gene: TRBV15
CDR3nt: TGTGCCACCAGGCCGTCGGGGGACTATGGCTACACCTTC
CDR3aa: CATRPSGDYGYTF

abundance: -
j_gene: TRBJ1-4
d_gene: -
v_gene: TRBV5-4
CDR3nt: TGTGCCAGCAGCTTGGAGGGAGGGATCGGAAAACTGTTTTTT
CDR3aa: CASSLEGGIGKLFF

abundance: once
j_gene: TRBJ2-5
d_gene: -
v_gene: TRBV19
CDR3nt: TGTGCCAGTAGTATAGCAGGGGCGGGGGCCCAGTACTTC
CDR3aa: CASSIAGAGAQYF

abundance: -
j_gene: TRBJ2-1
d_gene: -
v_gene: TRBV7-2
CDR3nt: TGTGCCAGCAGCTTAGTGGGGGGTACCTACAATGAGCAGTTCTTC
CDR3aa: CASSLVGGTYNEQFF